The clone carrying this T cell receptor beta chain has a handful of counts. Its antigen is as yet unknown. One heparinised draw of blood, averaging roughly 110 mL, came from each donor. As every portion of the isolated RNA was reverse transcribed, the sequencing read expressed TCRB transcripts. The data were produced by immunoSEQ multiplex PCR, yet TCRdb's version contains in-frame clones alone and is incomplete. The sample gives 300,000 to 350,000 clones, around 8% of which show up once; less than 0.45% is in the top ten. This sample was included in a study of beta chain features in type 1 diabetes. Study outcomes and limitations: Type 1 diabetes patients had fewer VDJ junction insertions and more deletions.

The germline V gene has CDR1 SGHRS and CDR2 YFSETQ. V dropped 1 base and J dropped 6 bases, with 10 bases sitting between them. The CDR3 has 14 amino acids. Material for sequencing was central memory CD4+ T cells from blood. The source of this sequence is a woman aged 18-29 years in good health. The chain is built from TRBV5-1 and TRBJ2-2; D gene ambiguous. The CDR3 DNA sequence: TGCGCCAGCAGCTTGTTTTCGAGCCCCGGGGAGCTGTTTTTT. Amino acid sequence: CASSLFSSPGELFF.